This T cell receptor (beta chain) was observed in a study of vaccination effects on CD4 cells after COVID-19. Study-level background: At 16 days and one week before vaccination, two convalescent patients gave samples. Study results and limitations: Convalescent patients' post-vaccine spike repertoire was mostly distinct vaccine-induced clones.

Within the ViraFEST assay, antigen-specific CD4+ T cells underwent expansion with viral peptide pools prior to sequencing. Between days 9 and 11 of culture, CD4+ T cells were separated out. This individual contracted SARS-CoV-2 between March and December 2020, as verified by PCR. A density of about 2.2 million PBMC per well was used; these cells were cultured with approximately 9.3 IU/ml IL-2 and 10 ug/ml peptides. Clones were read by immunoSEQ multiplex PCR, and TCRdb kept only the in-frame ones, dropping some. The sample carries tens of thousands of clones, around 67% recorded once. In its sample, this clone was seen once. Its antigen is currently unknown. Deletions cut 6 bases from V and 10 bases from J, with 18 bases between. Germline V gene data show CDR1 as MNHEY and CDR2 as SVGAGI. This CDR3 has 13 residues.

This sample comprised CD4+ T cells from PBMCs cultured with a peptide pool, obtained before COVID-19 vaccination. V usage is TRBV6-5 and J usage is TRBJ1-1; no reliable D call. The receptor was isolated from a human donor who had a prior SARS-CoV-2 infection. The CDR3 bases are TGTGCCAGCAGCCCCCCATCGGTGGTTGGAGCTTTCTTT. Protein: CASSPPSVVGAFF.